This T cell receptor beta chain was sequenced during a study of OX40 agonist ivuxolimab in advanced cancers. For the study at large: Among those treated, three patients had partial responses, one with hepatocellular carcinoma and two with cutaneous melanoma. Overall study findings and caveats: Within 6 weeks, CD4+ and CD8+ blood T cells expanded clonally at 0.1 to 3.0 mg/kg. Among the lowest peripheral clonal expansion occurred in 0.1-3.0 mg/kg partial responders.

TCRdb's copy holds only in-frame clones and misses some; the assay was immunoSEQ multiplex PCR. Of about 82,000 clones in the sample, 70% to 90% were seen once. V lost 2 bases, J lost 1 base, and 7 bases stayed unmatched. This CDR3 region has 16 residues. Germline V CDR1 and CDR2: SGHDT, YYEEEE. A remark on this clone: Antigen unknown.

Patients had blood sampled at baseline and again on cycle 4 day 1 and cycle 7 day 1. The sequenced sample was CD4+ or CD8+ T cells sorted from blood, obtained in a trial of the OX40 agonist ivuxolimab. This TCR came from an adult with an advanced solid tumor such as melanoma, head and neck, liver or kidney cancer. J is TRBJ2-3 and V is TRBV5-6; 7 bases map to TRBD2. CDR3 nucleotide sequence: TGTGCCAGCAGCTTCGTCTCGGGAGGTGGCACAGATACGCAGTATTTT. It specifies CASSFVSGGGTDTQYF.